The rows below give T cell receptor beta chains drawn from one sample of a study of technical replicates of blood from a few donors. Sequencing used immunoSEQ multiplex PCR; TCRdb keeps in-frame clones, though not all of them. Of about 76,000 clones listed, about 91% were seen once; the top ten hold around 0.26%. The sequenced sample was T cells isolated from PBMCs. The source is a human donor in good health. The CDR3 runs from the conserved cysteine through the conserved F or W. Fields, in order: CDR3 DNA, CDR3 protein, D gene, J gene, clone size, V gene. D genes are given only for firm matches. Clone size is given for some rows only: seen once, a few or many times, or a class if the clone is expanded.

cdr3_nt: TGCGCCAGCAGCAAACTAGGGGGGGCGCGGACTAGCGGTGCCTACGAGCAGTACTTC
cdr3_aa: CASSKLGGARTSGAYEQYF
d_call: TRBD2
j_call: TRBJ2-7
clone_size: once
v_call: TRBV4-1

cdr3_nt: TGTGCCAGCAGTTTGCCGGGACAGTCGACTTACGAGCAGTACTTC
cdr3_aa: CASSLPGQSTYEQYF
d_call: TRBD1
j_call: TRBJ2-7
clone_size: NA
v_call: TRBV28

cdr3_nt: TGCAGCGTTGAAGACCCGGACAGGGCCCATGGCTACACCTTC
cdr3_aa: CSVEDPDRAHGYTF
d_call: TRBD1
j_call: TRBJ1-2
clone_size: NA
v_call: TRBV29-1

cdr3_nt: TGTGCCAGAGAGGGGGCCCGGGCTTTCTTT
cdr3_aa: CAREGARAFF
d_call: TRBD1
j_call: TRBJ1-1
clone_size: NA
v_call: TRBV2

cdr3_nt: TGTGCCAGCAGTGGGGAGGTAGTCTTTCCCTACGAGCAGTACTTC
cdr3_aa: CASSGEVVFPYEQYF
d_call: NA
j_call: TRBJ2-7
clone_size: NA
v_call: TRBV25-1

cdr3_nt: TGTGCCAGCAGTTACACCCGGGACAGCAAAGAGACCCAGTACTTC
cdr3_aa: CASSYTRDSKETQYF
d_call: TRBD1
j_call: TRBJ2-5
clone_size: NA
v_call: TRBV6-6

cdr3_nt: TGCGCCAGCAGTTCTCGGATGGACAGGTCCTACAATGAGCAGTTCTTC
cdr3_aa: CASSSRMDRSYNEQFF
d_call: TRBD1
j_call: TRBJ2-1
clone_size: NA
v_call: TRBV5-1

cdr3_nt: TGCGCCAGCAGCTTTGGGGCACCTAATCAGCCCCAGCATTTT
cdr3_aa: CASSFGAPNQPQHF
d_call: NA
j_call: TRBJ1-5
clone_size: NA
v_call: TRBV5-1

cdr3_nt: TGCGCCAGCAGCTTTCGTCCATCGGGGACAGATACGCAGTATTTT
cdr3_aa: CASSFRPSGTDTQYF
d_call: NA
j_call: TRBJ2-3
clone_size: NA
v_call: TRBV5-1

cdr3_nt: TGTGCCCCACAGACCGGGACAGGACTAGGCTATGGCTACACCTTC
cdr3_aa: CAPQTGTGLGYGYTF
d_call: TRBD1
j_call: TRBJ1-2
clone_size: few
v_call: TRBV30

cdr3_nt: TGTGCCAGCAGTTTTAGCGGGGGTCGGCTAGAGACCCAGTACTTC
cdr3_aa: CASSFSGGRLETQYF
d_call: TRBD2
j_call: TRBJ2-5
clone_size: NA
v_call: TRBV11-2

cdr3_nt: TGTGCCAGCAGCGCACAGGGGCTGAGCAATCAGCCCCAGCATTTT
cdr3_aa: CASSAQGLSNQPQHF
d_call: TRBD1
j_call: TRBJ1-5
clone_size: NA
v_call: TRBV11-3

cdr3_nt: TGCAGCGTTGGAGGGGCGGGAGGGCCCTACAATGAGCAGTTCTTC
cdr3_aa: CSVGGAGGPYNEQFF
d_call: TRBD2
j_call: TRBJ2-1
clone_size: NA
v_call: TRBV29-1

cdr3_nt: TGTGCCAGCAGCGTAGGGGGCGGAATTTCTGAAGCTTTCTTT
cdr3_aa: CASSVGGGISEAFF
d_call: NA
j_call: TRBJ1-1
clone_size: NA
v_call: TRBV9

cdr3_nt: TGTGCCAGCAGCCCAACAGGGTTAGGAAACACCATATATTTT
cdr3_aa: CASSPTGLGNTIYF
d_call: NA
j_call: TRBJ1-3
clone_size: NA
v_call: TRBV7-3

cdr3_nt: TGTGCCAGCAGCTTTGACAGGGGTAAGCCCCAGCATTTT
cdr3_aa: CASSFDRGKPQHF
d_call: TRBD1
j_call: TRBJ1-5
clone_size: NA
v_call: TRBV5-4

cdr3_nt: TGCGCCAGCAGTGTTGTAGGGAGTACCTACAATGAGCAGTTCTTC
cdr3_aa: CASSVVGSTYNEQFF
d_call: NA
j_call: TRBJ2-1
clone_size: NA
v_call: TRBV10-1

cdr3_nt: TGTGCCAGCAGCTTCAGCGATCAGCCCCAGCATTTT
cdr3_aa: CASSFSDQPQHF
d_call: NA
j_call: TRBJ1-5
clone_size: NA
v_call: TRBV7-9

cdr3_nt: TGTGCCAGTTCCCTTCCGGGACTAGCGGGAGTCGAGCAGTACTTC
cdr3_aa: CASSLPGLAGVEQYF
d_call: TRBD2
j_call: TRBJ2-7
clone_size: NA
v_call: TRBV6-1

cdr3_nt: TGTGCCAGTAGTATTGAAAACTTGGGAGTGAACACTGAAGCTTTCTTT
cdr3_aa: CASSIENLGVNTEAFF
d_call: NA
j_call: TRBJ1-1
clone_size: NA
v_call: TRBV19

cdr3_nt: TGTGCCAGCAGCCCACAGGGTGATACGAAATATTTT
cdr3_aa: CASSPQGDTKYF
d_call: NA
j_call: TRBJ2-3
clone_size: NA
v_call: TRBV7-9

cdr3_nt: TGCGCCAGCAGTGAAGTGTCGGGGGATACGCAGTATTTT
cdr3_aa: CASSEVSGDTQYF
d_call: NA
j_call: TRBJ2-3
clone_size: NA
v_call: TRBV10-2

cdr3_nt: TGTGCTAGTGGGACAGGGGCCCTTTGGGGCTACACCTTC
cdr3_aa: CASGTGALWGYTF
d_call: TRBD1
j_call: TRBJ1-2
clone_size: NA
v_call: TRBV12-5

cdr3_nt: TGTGCCAGCAGTTACTGGACAGGGACGAACACCGGGGAGCTGTTTTTT
cdr3_aa: CASSYWTGTNTGELFF
d_call: TRBD1
j_call: TRBJ2-2
clone_size: NA
v_call: TRBV6-5

cdr3_nt: TGTGCCAGCAGTGGACCCTTGACAGGGAGCAATCAGCCCCAGCATTTT
cdr3_aa: CASSGPLTGSNQPQHF
d_call: TRBD1
j_call: TRBJ1-5
clone_size: NA
v_call: TRBV2

cdr3_nt: TGTGCCAGTAGTTTCGCCGGGGGGAAAAATGAAAAACTGTTTTTT
cdr3_aa: CASSFAGGKNEKLFF
d_call: NA
j_call: TRBJ1-4
clone_size: NA
v_call: TRBV19

cdr3_nt: TGTGCCAGCAGCCCCGGGACTAGATCTCAAGAGACCCAGTACTTC
cdr3_aa: CASSPGTRSQETQYF
d_call: TRBD2
j_call: TRBJ2-5
clone_size: NA
v_call: TRBV5-4

cdr3_nt: TGTGCCAGCAGCCTCGCCGGGGAGGCCCAGTACTTC
cdr3_aa: CASSLAGEAQYF
d_call: NA
j_call: TRBJ2-5
clone_size: NA
v_call: TRBV7-9

cdr3_nt: TGTGCCAGCAGCCCGGACAGGGGTGGGTACAATGAGCAGTTCTTC
cdr3_aa: CASSPDRGGYNEQFF
d_call: TRBD1
j_call: TRBJ2-1
clone_size: NA
v_call: TRBV4-2

cdr3_nt: TGTGCCAGCAGCTTTCCCGGGACAGAATACGAGCAGTACTTC
cdr3_aa: CASSFPGTEYEQYF
d_call: TRBD1
j_call: TRBJ2-7
clone_size: NA
v_call: TRBV7-9

cdr3_nt: TGCAGCGTTGAAAGAGTGGTCGGGGAGCTGTTTTTT
cdr3_aa: CSVERVVGELFF
d_call: NA
j_call: TRBJ2-2
clone_size: NA
v_call: TRBV29-1

cdr3_nt: TGCGCCAGCAGAGAGGACACTCACTCTGGAAACACCATATATTTT
cdr3_aa: CASREDTHSGNTIYF
d_call: NA
j_call: TRBJ1-3
clone_size: NA
v_call: TRBV5-1

cdr3_nt: TGTGCCAGCAGCTACAAAGGGAGGACTTCCTACACCGGGGAGCTGTTTTTT
cdr3_aa: CASSYKGRTSYTGELFF
d_call: NA
j_call: TRBJ2-2
clone_size: NA
v_call: TRBV14

cdr3_nt: TGTGCCAGCAGTCCACCAGGGCCCCAGTACTTC
cdr3_aa: CASSPPGPQYF
d_call: NA
j_call: TRBJ2-5
clone_size: NA
v_call: TRBV28

cdr3_nt: TGTGCCAGCAAGTGGATATCGGGGAACGAGCAGTTCTTC
cdr3_aa: CASKWISGNEQFF
d_call: NA
j_call: TRBJ2-1
clone_size: NA
v_call: TRBV27

cdr3_nt: TGTGCCAGCAGCTCCCGTGAGACAGGGGGCGGAAACACCATATATTTT
cdr3_aa: CASSSRETGGGNTIYF
d_call: TRBD1
j_call: TRBJ1-3
clone_size: NA
v_call: TRBV11-2

cdr3_nt: TGTGCCAGCAGGCCTTCCCATTTGGGCAGCCTAAGTGCTGAAGCTTTCTTT
cdr3_aa: CASRPSHLGSLSAEAFF
d_call: NA
j_call: TRBJ1-1
clone_size: NA
v_call: TRBV27

cdr3_nt: TGTGCCATCAGTGAGGGCGGGAGGGCCTCCGGGGAGCTGTTTTTT
cdr3_aa: CAISEGGRASGELFF
d_call: TRBD2
j_call: TRBJ2-2
clone_size: NA
v_call: TRBV10-3

cdr3_nt: TGTGCCAGCAGCTTACAGGGAGTTCAATGGGGCTACACCTTC
cdr3_aa: CASSLQGVQWGYTF
d_call: NA
j_call: TRBJ1-2
clone_size: once
v_call: TRBV5-4

cdr3_nt: TGTGCCAGCAGTGAAGCCTTTCAGACTACCTACGAGCAGTACTTC
cdr3_aa: CASSEAFQTTYEQYF
d_call: NA
j_call: TRBJ2-7
clone_size: NA
v_call: TRBV6-1

cdr3_nt: TGTGCCAGCAGCCTAGACAGTCGGAATTACGAGCAGTACTTC
cdr3_aa: CASSLDSRNYEQYF
d_call: NA
j_call: TRBJ2-7
clone_size: NA
v_call: TRBV2

cdr3_nt: TGTGCCACCAGCAGAGTTCCGTTCGACGCGAAGGGGGATCAGCCCCAGCATTTT
cdr3_aa: CATSRVPFDAKGDQPQHF
d_call: NA
j_call: TRBJ1-5
clone_size: NA
v_call: TRBV15

cdr3_nt: TGTGCCAGCAGCTCCCTCCGGGAGACCCAGTACTTC
cdr3_aa: CASSSLRETQYF
d_call: NA
j_call: TRBJ2-5
clone_size: NA
v_call: TRBV2

cdr3_nt: TGCGCCAGCAGACCGGGACAGGGGTATGAGCAGTTCTTC
cdr3_aa: CASRPGQGYEQFF
d_call: TRBD1
j_call: TRBJ2-1
clone_size: NA
v_call: TRBV5-1

cdr3_nt: TGTGCCAGCAGCTCTTGGGGGACAGGGGTCTACGAGCAGTACTTC
cdr3_aa: CASSSWGTGVYEQYF
d_call: TRBD1
j_call: TRBJ2-7
clone_size: NA
v_call: TRBV5-5

cdr3_nt: TGTGCCAGCAGCTTAGGAGGGACAGTCCTCTATGGCTACACCTTC
cdr3_aa: CASSLGGTVLYGYTF
d_call: TRBD1
j_call: TRBJ1-2
clone_size: NA
v_call: TRBV7-9

cdr3_nt: TGTGCCATCAGTGAGTCCCTGGAGATGTACGAGCAGTACTTC
cdr3_aa: CAISESLEMYEQYF
d_call: NA
j_call: TRBJ2-7
clone_size: NA
v_call: TRBV10-3

cdr3_nt: TGTGCCAGCAGGGCGGACAGGGCTGGGTACAATGAGCAGTTCTTC
cdr3_aa: CASRADRAGYNEQFF
d_call: TRBD1
j_call: TRBJ2-1
clone_size: NA
v_call: TRBV2

cdr3_nt: TGCGCCAGCAGCCCGGACAGTGACAATCAGCCCCAGCATTTT
cdr3_aa: CASSPDSDNQPQHF
d_call: NA
j_call: TRBJ1-5
clone_size: NA
v_call: TRBV5-1

cdr3_nt: TGTGCCTGGGCAGCCGGGACTAGCGGGGGTGGTGAGCAGTTCTTC
cdr3_aa: CAWAAGTSGGGEQFF
d_call: TRBD2
j_call: TRBJ2-1
clone_size: NA
v_call: TRBV30

cdr3_nt: TGTGCCAGCAGCTCGCCCGGGAAGAAGGAAGGCTACACCTTC
cdr3_aa: CASSSPGKKEGYTF
d_call: NA
j_call: TRBJ1-2
clone_size: NA
v_call: TRBV5-6